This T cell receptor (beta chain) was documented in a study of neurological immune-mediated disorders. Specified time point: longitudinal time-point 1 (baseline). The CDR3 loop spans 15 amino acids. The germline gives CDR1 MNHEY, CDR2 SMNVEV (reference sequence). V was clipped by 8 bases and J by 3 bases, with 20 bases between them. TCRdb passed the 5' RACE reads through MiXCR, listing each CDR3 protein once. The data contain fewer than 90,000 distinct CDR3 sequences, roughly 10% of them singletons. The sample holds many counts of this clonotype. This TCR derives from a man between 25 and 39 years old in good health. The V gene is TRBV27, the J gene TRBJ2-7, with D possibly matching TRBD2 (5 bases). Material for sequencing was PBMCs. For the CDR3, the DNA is TGTGCCAGCGTGATACCAAAGCGGAGATTCTACGAGCAGTACTTC. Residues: CASVIPKRRFYEQYF.